This T cell receptor (beta chain) derives from a study of blood T cell repertoires in COVID-19. Study-level information: Sample material is recorded as cDNA or gDNA derived from T cells, B-cell-depleted T cells, or PBMCs.

Per the germline V gene, CDR1 is SGHRS and CDR2 is YFSETQ. The CDR3 spans 15 residues. V lost 4 bases and J lost 6, with 18 bases in between. Generated by immunoSEQ multiplex PCR, the TCRdb table keeps only in-frame clones and is missing some. The top ten clones hold about 4.5% of a sample with about 150,000 clones, 86% of them seen once. Recruitment covered about 25 US areas and drew participants whose ages spanned about 18 to 89 years. Resolution of symptoms, clearance, or two negative PCRs was present in recovered Cohort 3 donors. The sequence derives from a man aged 50 or older who had recovered from COVID-19. V and J are TRBV5-1 and TRBJ2-3; weak D call: TRBD1 (6 bases). Sequenced: PBMCs or T cells enriched from blood (not recorded which). The CDR3 nucleotides are TGCGCCAGCAGCGTCGGACAGAACCAAGGGGATACGCAGTATTTT. It encodes CASSVGQNQGDTQYF.